The clone carrying this TCR beta chain was observed many times. TCRdb itself ran the RT-PCR reads through MiXCR, one entry per CDR3 protein. The data show hundreds of thousands of distinct CDR3 sequences, with approximately 12% seen just once and approximately 10% held by the top ten. These data originate in a study of response to subunit inactivated influenza vaccine. This CDR3 comprises 14 residues. The germline V gene has CDR1 MNHEY and CDR2 SMNVEV (reference sequence). Unmatched junction bases numbered 7, after V lost 4 bases and J lost 4 bases. The sequence came from a middle-aged man who received an inactivated influenza vaccine. The genes are TRBV27 and TRBJ2-7; 7 nucleotides match TRBD1. The sample was PBMCs from blood, taken on the day of vaccination. CDR3 in amino acids: CASSSGTEVYEQYF. CDR3 coding DNA: TGTGCCAGCAGTTCCGGGACAGAGGTTTACGAGCAGTACTTC.